This TCR beta chain emerged from a study of blood T cell repertoires in COVID-19. At the level of the study: The samples span acute and convalescent COVID-19 from the United States, Italy and Spain. Sources were T cells, B-cell-depleted T cells, or PBMCs; the material itself was cDNA or gDNA.

As handled by the study authors: The assay estimated nucleated cells by amplifying reference gene primers. Sequenced by immunoSEQ multiplex PCR; TCRdb stores in-frame clones only, minus some. V, J and clone size were drawn from that table, and D and trimming were deduced from the DNA. Of 50,000 to 60,000 clones in the sample, around 81% were seen once. Patients from Seattle were sampled longitudinally, starting during active infection. Trimming removed 4 bases at V and 0 bases at J, with 16 bases between. Germline CDR1 is GTSNPN and CDR2 is SVGIG (reference sequence). This CDR3 comprises 17 residues. This clone appeared a single time.

The chain carries TRBV30 and TRBJ2-6; D not resolved. Sequencing was carried out using peripheral blood. This TCR was recovered from a woman over 75 with COVID-19, enrolled during active disease. Here the CDR3 reads CAWNSFSPHSGANVLTF. The CDR3 DNA follows: TGTGCCTGGAACTCTTTTAGTCCCCACTCTGGGGCCAACGTCCTGACTTTC. Drawing the rest from reference TRBV30 and TRBJ2-6, the complete variable domain is SQTIHQWPATLVQPVGSPLSLECTVEGTSNPNLYWYRQAAGRGLQLLFYSVGIGQISSEVPQNLSASRPQDRQFILSSKKLLLSDSGFYLCAWNSFSPHSGANVLTFGAGSRLTVL.